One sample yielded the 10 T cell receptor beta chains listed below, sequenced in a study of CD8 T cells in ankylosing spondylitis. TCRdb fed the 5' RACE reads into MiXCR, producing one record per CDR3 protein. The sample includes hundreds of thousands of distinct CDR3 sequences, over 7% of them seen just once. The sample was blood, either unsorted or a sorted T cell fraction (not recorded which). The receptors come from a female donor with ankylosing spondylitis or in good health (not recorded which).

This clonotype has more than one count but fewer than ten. The CDR3 coding sequence is TGTGCCAGCAAAGAAAAACCCTCTGGGGCCAACGTCCTGACTTTC. Amino acid sequence: CASKEKPSGANVLTF. The chain joins TRBV6-1 to TRBJ2-6; D unresolved. V was clipped by 7 bases and J by 0 bases, with 10 bases between them. This CDR3 region has 15 residues. Germline assignment: CDR1 MNHNS and CDR2 SASEGT.

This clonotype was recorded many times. DNA of the CDR3: TGCAGTACCTCGGAGGCGGGACTCAACACAGATACGCAGTATTTT. This sequence encodes CSTSEAGLNTDTQYF. The chain recombines TRBV20-1 with TRBJ2-3; D may be TRBD2 (6 bases). Germline V gene sequence: CDR1 DFQATT, CDR2 SNEGSKA (reference sequence). CDR3 length: 15 residues. V was clipped by 8 bases and J by 2 bases, with 20 bases between them.

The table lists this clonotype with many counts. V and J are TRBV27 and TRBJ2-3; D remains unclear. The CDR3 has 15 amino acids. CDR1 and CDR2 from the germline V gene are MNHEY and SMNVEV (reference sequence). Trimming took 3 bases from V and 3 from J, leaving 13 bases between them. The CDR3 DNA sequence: TGTGCCAGCAGTTTCTCTCCTAGTGGGACAGATACGCAGTATTTT. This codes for CASSFSPSGTDTQYF.

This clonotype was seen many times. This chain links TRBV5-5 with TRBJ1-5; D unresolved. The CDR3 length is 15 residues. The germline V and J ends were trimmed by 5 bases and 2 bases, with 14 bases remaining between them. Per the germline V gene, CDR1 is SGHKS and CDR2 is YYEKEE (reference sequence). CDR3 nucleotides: TGTGCCAGCAGTTCCGGGCCCTGGGGCAATCAGCCCCAGCATTTT. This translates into CASSSGPWGNQPQHF.

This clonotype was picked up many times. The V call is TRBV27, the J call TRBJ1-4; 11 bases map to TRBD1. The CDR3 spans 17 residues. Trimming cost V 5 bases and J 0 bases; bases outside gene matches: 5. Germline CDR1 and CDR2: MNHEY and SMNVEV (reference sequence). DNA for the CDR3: TGTGCCAGCAGTCCCGGACAGGGGGCAGCAACTAATGAAAAACTGTTTTTT. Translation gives CASSPGQGAATNEKLFF.

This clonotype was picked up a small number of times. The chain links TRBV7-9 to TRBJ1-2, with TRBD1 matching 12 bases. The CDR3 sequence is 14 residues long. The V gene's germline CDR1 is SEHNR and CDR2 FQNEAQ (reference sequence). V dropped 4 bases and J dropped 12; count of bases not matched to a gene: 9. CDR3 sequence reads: CASSYLRDRGLNTF. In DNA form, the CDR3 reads TGTGCCAGCAGCTACCTCCGGGACAGGGGGCTCAACACCTTC.

DNA of the CDR3: TGCGCCAGCAGCGCGGCAGGGGCCGGCATAGGGAAGTTCTTC. It is translated as CASSAAGAGIGKFF. This chain joins TRBV5-1 and TRBJ2-1; maybe TRBD1 (6 bases). CDR1 SGHRS and CDR2 YFSETQ come from the germline V gene. This CDR3 contains 14 residues. V lost 4 bases and J lost 14, with 22 bases in between.

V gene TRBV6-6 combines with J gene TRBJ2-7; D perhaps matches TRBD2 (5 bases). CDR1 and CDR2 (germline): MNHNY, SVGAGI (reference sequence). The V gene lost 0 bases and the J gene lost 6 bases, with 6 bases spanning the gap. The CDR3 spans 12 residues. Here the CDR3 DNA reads TGTGCCAGCAGTTACTCGAGGGTCGAGCAGTACTTC. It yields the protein CASSYSRVEQYF.

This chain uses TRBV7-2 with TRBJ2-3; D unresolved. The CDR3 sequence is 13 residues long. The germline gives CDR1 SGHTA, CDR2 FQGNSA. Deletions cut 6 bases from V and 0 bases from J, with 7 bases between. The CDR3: CASRHASTDTQYF. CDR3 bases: TGTGCCAGCAGGCATGCTAGCACAGATACGCAGTATTTT. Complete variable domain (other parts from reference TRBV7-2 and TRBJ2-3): GAGVSQSPSNKVTEKGKDVELRCDPISGHTALYWYRQSLGQGLEFLIYFQGNSAPDKSGLPSDRFSAERTGGSVSTLTIQRTQQEDSAVYLCASRHASTDTQYFGPGTRLTVL.

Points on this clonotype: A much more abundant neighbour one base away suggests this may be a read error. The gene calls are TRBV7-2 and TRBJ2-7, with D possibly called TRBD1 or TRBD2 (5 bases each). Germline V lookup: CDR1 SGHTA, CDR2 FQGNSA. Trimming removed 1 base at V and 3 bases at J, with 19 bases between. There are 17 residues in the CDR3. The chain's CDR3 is CASSLGSGWGTNYEQYF. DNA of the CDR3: TGTGCCAGCAGCTTAGGTTCGGGATGGGGGACGAACTACGAGCAGTACTTC.